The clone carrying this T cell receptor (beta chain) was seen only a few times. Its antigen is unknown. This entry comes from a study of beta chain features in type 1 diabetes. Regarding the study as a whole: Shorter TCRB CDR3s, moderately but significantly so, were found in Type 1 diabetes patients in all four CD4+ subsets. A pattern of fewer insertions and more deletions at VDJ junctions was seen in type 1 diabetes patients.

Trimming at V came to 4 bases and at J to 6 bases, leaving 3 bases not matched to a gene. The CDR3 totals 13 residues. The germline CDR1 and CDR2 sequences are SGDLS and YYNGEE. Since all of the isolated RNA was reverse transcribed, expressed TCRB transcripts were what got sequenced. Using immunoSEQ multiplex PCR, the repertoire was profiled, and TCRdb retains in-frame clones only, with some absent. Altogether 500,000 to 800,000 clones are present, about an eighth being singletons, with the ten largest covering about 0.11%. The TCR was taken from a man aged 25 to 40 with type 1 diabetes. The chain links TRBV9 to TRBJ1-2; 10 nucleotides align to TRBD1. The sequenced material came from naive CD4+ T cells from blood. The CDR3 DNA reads TGTGCCAGCAGCCCTGGGACAGGGGATGGCTACACCTTC. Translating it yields CASSPGTGDGYTF.